This T cell receptor beta chain was identified in a study of sequential checkpoint blockade in melanoma. Study overall: Randomization was 1:1 between first-line nivolumab→ipilimumab and ipilimumab→nivolumab. General study points: In arm A, pretreatment tumor clonality was associated with response.

Repertoires were generated with immunoSEQ multiplex PCR, while TCRdb's copy carries only in-frame clones and drops some. The data hold 7,000 or so clones, with roughly 22% observed a single time. Described treatment: randomized to nivolumab then ipilimumab (arm A) or the reverse (arm B). This CDR3 comprises 16 residues. From germline, CDR1 is SGHNT and CDR2 YENEEA. V lost 5 bases, J lost 5 bases, and 12 bases stayed unmatched. As for this clone: Its antigen is unknown.

Specimen: tumor tissue (inferred from file names), collected from a patient given nivolumab and ipilimumab in sequence. The genes are TRBV11-3 and TRBJ2-5; 9 bases line up with TRBD2. This TCR came from a human donor with melanoma. CDR3 region: CASSEGSGGGGETQYF. The CDR3 nucleotides read TGTGCCAGCAGCGAGGGTAGCGGGGGCGGAGGGGAGACCCAGTACTTC.